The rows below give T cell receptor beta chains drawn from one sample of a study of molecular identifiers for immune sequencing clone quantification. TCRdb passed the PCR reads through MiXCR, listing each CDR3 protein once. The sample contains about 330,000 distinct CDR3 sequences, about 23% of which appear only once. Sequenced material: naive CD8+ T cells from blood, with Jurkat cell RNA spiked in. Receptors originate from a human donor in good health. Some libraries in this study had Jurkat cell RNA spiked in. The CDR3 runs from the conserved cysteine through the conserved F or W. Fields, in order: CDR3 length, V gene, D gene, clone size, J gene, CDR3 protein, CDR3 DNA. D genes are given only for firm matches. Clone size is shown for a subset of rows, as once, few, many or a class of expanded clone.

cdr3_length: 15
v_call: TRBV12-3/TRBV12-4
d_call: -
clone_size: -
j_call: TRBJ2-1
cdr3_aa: CASSFNSGAYNEQFF
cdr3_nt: TGTGCCAGCAGTTTTAACTCGGGAGCCTACAATGAGCAGTTCTTC

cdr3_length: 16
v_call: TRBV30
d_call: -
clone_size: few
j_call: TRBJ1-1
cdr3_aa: CAWTGESAEGWAEAFF
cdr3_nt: TGTGCCTGGACCGGGGAGTCGGCTGAGGGATGGGCTGAAGCTTTCTTT

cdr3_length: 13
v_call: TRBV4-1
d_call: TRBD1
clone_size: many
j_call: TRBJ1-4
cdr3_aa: CASSQDRTRDRLF
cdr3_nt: TGCGCTAGCAGCCAAGATAGGACCCGGGACAGGCTTTTT

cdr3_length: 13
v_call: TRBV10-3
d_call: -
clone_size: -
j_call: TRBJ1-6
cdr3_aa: CAITPGPSSPLHF
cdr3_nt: TGTGCCATCACTCCAGGACCAAGTTCACCCCTCCACTTT

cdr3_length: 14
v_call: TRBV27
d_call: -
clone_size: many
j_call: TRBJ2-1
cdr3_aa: CASSYRALYNEQFF
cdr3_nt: TGTGCCAGCAGTTACCGGGCCCTCTACAATGAGCAGTTCTTC

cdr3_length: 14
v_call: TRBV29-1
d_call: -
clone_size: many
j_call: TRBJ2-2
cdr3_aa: CSVEAGFNTGELFF
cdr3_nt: TGCAGCGTTGAAGCAGGCTTTAACACCGGGGAGCTGTTTTTT

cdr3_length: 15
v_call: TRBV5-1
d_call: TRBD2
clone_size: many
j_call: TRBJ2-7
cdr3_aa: CASSPTSGGTYEQYF
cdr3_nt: TGCGCCAGCAGCCCTACTAGCGGGGGGACCTACGAGCAGTACTTC

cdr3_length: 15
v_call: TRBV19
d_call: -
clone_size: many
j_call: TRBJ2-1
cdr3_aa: CASSRIPGPYNEQFF
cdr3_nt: TGTGCCAGTAGTAGAATACCTGGGCCCTACAATGAGCAGTTCTTC

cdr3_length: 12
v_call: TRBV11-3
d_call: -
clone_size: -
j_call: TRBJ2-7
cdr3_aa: CASSPAPNEQCF
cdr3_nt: TGTGCCAGCAGCCCGGCCCCTAACGAGCAGTGCTTC

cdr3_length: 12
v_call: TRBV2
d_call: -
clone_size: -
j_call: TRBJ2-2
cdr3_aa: CASRAPTGELYF
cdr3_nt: TGTGCCAGCAGGGCCCCCACCGGGGAGCTGTATTTT

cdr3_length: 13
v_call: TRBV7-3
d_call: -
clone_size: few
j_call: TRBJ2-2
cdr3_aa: CASSPDSTGELFF
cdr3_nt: TGTGCCAGCAGCCCGGACAGCACCGGGGAGCTGTTTTTT

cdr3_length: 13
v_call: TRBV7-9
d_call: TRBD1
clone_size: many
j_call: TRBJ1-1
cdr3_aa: CASSLSRDREAFF
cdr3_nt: TGTGCCAGCAGCTTATCCCGGGACAGAGAAGCTTTCTTT

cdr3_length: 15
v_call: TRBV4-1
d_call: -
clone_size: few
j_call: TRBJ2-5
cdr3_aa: CASSQDIGLQETQYF
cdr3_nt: TGCGCCAGCAGCCAAGACATCGGGTTACAAGAGACCCAGTACTTC

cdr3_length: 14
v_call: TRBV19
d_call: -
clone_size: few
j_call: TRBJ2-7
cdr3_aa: CASSMGMGAYEQYF
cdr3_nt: TGTGCCAGTAGTATGGGGATGGGAGCCTACGAGCAGTACTTC

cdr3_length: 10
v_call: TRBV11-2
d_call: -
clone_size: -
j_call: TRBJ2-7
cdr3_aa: CASSTYKQYF
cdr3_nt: TGTGCCAGCAGTACCTACAAGCAGTACTTC

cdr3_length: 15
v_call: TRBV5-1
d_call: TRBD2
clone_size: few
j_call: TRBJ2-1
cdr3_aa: CASSLGAGERNEQFF
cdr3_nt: TGCGCCAGCAGCTTGGGAGCGGGAGAGAGGAATGAGCAGTTCTTC

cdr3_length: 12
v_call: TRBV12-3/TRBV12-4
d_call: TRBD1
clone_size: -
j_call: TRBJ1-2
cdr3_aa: CASGGQDYGYTF
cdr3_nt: TGTGCCAGCGGAGGACAGGACTATGGCTACACCTTC

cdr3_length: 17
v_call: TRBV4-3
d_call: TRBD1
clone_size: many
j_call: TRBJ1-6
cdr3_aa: CASSQDLARGPNSPLHF
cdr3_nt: TGCGCCAGCAGCCAAGATTTGGCGAGGGGGCCTAATTCACCCCTCCACTTT

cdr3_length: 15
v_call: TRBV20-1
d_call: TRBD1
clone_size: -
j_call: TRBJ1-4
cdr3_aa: CSAIGQGGTNEKLFF
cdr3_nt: TGCAGTGCTATTGGACAGGGCGGTACTAATGAAAAACTGTTTTTT

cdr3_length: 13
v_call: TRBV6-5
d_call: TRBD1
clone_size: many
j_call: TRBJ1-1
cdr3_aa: CASGTGTNTEAFF
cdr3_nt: TGTGCCAGCGGGACAGGGACGAACACTGAAGCTTTCTTT

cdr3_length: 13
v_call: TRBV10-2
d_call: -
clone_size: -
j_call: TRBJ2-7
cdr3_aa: CASSADSYYEQYF
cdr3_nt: TGCGCCAGCAGTGCGGACAGTTACTACGAGCAGTACTTC

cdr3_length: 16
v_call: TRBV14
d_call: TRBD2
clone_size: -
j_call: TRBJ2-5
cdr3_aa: CASSQARLAGQAPQYF
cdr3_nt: TGTGCCAGCAGCCAAGCCAGACTAGCGGGGCAAGCGCCCCAGTACTTC

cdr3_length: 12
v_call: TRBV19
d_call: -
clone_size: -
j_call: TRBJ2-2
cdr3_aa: CASDPGSGELFF
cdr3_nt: TGTGCCAGTGATCCCGGGAGCGGGGAGCTGTTTTTT

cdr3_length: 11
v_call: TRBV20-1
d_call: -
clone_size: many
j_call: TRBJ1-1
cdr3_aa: CSARQATEAFF
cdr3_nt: TGCAGTGCTAGACAGGCCACTGAAGCTTTCTTT

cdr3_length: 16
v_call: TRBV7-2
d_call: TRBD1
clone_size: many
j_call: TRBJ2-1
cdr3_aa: CASSLDGTGSYNEQFF
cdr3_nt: TGTGCCAGCAGCTTAGATGGGACAGGGTCCTACAATGAGCAGTTCTTC

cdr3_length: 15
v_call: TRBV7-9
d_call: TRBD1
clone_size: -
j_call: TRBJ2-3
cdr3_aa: CASSLDRGRVDTQYF
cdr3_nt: TGTGCCAGCAGCCTAGACAGGGGGCGCGTAGATACGCAGTATTTT

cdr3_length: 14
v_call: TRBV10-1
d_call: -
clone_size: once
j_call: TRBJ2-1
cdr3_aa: CASSESRRPEEQFF
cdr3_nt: TGCGCCAGCAGTGAGTCCCGACGCCCCGAGGAGCAGTTCTTC

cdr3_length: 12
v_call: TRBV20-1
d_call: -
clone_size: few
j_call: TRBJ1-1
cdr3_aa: CSALPGGHEAFF
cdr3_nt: TGCAGTGCCCTTCCGGGGGGACATGAAGCTTTCTTT

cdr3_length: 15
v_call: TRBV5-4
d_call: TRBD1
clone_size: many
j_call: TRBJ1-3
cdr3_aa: CASSAGQGNGNTIYF
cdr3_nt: TGTGCCAGCAGTGCTGGACAGGGGAATGGAAACACCATATATTTT

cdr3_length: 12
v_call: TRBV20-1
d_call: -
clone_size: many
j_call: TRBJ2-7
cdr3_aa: CSARGLSYEQYF
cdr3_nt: TGCAGTGCTAGAGGACTGTCCTACGAGCAGTACTTC

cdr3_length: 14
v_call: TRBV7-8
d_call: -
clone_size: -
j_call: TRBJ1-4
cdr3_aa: CASSLAQYNEKLFF
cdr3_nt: TGTGCCAGCAGCTTAGCTCAGTATAATGAAAAACTGTTTTTT

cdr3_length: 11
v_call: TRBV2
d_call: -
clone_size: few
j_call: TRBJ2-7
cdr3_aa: CASKGGHEQYF
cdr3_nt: TGTGCCAGCAAGGGAGGCCACGAGCAGTACTTC

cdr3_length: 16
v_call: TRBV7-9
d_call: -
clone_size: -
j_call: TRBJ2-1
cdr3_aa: CASSLLQRTFYNEQFF
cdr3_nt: TGTGCCAGCAGCTTACTGCAGAGAACCTTCTACAATGAGCAGTTCTTC